This TCR beta chain originates from a study of T cell responses to AZD1222 COVID-19 vaccine. Regarding the study as a whole: Mostly white British, mostly female donors; authors suggested clonal diversity may be underestimated.

This clone was seen once. What it binds is unknown. Libraries were prepared by immunoSEQ multiplex PCR; TCRdb keeps only in-frame clonotypes and omits some of them. The sample holds fewer than 150,000 clones; around nine tenths are singletons and the top ten take roughly 3.6%. The germline gives CDR1 SGHRS, CDR2 YFSETQ. V was clipped by 4 bases and J by 3 bases; unmatched bases: 12. The CDR3 has 17 amino acids. This receptor was obtained from an adult in good health. The sequencing used peripheral blood, collected on day 0 of AZD1222 vaccination. The chain links TRBV5-1 to TRBJ2-3; 9 bases map to TRBD2. The CDR3 DNA follows: TGCGCCAGCAGCCCCCATCTGGCGGGGGGGATGACAGATACGCAGTATTTT. It is translated as CASSPHLAGGMTDTQYF. Filled out from reference TRBV5-1 and TRBJ2-3, the complete variable domain reads KAGVTQTPRYLIKTRGQQVTLSCSPISGHRSVSWYQQTPGQGLQFLFEYFSETQRNKGNFPGRFSGRQFSNSRSEMNVSTLELGDSALYLCASSPHLAGGMTDTQYFGPGTRLTVL.